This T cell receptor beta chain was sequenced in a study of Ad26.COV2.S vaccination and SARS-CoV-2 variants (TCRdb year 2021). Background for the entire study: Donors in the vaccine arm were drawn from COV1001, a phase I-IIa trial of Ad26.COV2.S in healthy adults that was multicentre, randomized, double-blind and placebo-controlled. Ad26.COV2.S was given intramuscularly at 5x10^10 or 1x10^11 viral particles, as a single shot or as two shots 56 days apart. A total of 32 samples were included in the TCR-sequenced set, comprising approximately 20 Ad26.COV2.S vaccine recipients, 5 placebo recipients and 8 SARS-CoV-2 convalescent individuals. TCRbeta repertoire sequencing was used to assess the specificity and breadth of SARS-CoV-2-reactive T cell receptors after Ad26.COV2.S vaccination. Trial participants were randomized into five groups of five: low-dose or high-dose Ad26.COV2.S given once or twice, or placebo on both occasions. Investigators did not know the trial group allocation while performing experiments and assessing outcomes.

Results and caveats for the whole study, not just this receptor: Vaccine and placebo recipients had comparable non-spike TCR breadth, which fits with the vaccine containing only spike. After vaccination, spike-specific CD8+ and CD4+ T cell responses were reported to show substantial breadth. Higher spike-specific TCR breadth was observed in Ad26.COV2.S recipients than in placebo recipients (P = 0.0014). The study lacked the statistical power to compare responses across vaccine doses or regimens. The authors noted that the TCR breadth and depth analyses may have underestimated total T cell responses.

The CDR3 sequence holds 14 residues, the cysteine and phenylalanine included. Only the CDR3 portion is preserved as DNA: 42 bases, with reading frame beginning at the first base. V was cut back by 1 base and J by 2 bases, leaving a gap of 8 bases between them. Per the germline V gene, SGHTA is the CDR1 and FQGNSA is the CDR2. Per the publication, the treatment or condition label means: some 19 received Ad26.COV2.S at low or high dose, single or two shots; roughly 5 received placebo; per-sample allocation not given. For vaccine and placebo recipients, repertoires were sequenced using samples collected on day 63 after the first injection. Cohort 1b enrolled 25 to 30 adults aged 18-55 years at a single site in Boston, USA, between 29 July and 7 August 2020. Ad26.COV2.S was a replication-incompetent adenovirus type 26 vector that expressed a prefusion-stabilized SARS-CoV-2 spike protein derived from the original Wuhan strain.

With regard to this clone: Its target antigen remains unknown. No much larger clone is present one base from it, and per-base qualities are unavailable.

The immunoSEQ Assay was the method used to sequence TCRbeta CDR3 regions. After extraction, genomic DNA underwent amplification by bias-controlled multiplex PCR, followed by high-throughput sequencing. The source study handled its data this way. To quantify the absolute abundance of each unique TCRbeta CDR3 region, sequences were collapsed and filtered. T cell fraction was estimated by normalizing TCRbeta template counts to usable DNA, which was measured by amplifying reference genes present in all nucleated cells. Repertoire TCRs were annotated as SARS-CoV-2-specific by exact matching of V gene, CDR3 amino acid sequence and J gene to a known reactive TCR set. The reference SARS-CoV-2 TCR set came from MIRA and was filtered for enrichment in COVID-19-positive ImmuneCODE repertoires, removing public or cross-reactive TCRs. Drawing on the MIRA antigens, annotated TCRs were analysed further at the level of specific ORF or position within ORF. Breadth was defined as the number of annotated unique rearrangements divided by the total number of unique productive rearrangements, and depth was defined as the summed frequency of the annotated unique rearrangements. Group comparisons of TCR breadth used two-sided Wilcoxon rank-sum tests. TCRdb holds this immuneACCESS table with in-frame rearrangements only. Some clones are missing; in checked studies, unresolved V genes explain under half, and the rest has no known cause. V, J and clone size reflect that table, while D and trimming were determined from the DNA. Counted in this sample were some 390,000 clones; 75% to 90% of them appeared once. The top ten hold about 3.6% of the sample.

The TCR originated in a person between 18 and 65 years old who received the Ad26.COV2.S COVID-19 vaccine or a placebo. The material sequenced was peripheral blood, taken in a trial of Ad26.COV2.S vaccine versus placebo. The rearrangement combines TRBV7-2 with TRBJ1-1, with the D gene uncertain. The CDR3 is CASSLVSVNTEAFF. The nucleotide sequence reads TGTGCCAGCAGCTTAGTTTCTGTAAACACTGAAGCTTTCTTT.